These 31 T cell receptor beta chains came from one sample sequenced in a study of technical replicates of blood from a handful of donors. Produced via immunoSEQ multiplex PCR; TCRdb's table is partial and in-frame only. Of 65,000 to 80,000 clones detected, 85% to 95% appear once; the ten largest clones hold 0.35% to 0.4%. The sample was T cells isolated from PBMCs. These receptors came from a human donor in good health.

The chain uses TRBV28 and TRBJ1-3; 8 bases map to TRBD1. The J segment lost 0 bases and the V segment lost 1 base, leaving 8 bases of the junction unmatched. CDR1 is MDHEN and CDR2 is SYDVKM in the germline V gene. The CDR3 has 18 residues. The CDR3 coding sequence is TGTGCCAGCAGTTTATATGTGGGGACAGGACTCTCTGGAAACACCATATATTTT. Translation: CASSLYVGTGLSGNTIYF.

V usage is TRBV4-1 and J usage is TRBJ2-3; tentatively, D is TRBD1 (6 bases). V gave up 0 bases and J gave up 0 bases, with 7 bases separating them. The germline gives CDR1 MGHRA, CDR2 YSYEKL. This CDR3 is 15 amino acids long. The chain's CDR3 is CASSQDDRSTDTQYF. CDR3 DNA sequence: TGCGCCAGCAGCCAAGATGACAGGAGCACAGATACGCAGTATTTT.

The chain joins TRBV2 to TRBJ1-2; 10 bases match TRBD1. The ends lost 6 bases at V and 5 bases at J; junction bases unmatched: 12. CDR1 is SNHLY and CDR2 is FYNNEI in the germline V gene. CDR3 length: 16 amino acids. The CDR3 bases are TGTGCCAGCAGCCTCCCGGGACAGGGGAAAGGGTATGGCTACACCTTC. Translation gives CASSLPGQGKGYGYTF.

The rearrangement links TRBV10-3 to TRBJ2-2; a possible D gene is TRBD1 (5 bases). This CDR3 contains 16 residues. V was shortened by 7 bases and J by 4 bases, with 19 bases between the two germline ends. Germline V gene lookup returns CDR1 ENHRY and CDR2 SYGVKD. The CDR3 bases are TGTGCCATCAACGAAGATATCAGGGCCCGCACCGGGGAGCTGTTTTTT. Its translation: CAINEDIRARTGELFF.

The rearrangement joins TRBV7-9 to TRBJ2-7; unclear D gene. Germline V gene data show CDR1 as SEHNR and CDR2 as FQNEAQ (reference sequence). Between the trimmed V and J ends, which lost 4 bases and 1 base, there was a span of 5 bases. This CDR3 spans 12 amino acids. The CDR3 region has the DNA TGTGCCAGCAGCTCCTCGTCCTACGAGCAGTACTTC. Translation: CASSSSSYEQYF.

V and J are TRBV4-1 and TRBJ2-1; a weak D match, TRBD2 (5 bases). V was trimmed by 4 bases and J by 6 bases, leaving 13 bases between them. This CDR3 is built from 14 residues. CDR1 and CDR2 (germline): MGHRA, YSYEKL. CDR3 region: CASSPEDSVNEQFF. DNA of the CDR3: TGCGCCAGCAGCCCCGAGGACTCCGTCAATGAGCAGTTCTTC.

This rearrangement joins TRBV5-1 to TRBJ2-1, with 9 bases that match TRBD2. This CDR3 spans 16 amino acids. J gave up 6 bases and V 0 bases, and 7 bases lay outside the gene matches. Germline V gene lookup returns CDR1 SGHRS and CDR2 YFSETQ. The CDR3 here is CASSLDSGSRFNEQFF. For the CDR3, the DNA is TGCGCCAGCAGCTTGGATAGCGGGAGTCGGTTCAATGAGCAGTTCTTC.

DNA for the CDR3: TGTGCCAGCAGCTTGTCTTCCAGGGATCAGCCCCAGCATTTT. It specifies CASSLSSRDQPQHF. The chain has TRBV5-6 and TRBJ1-5; D might be TRBD1 (5 bases). Germline CDR1 is SGHDT and CDR2 is YYEEEE. The germline V and J ends were trimmed by 1 base and 5 bases, with 10 bases remaining between them. CDR3 length equals 14 residues.

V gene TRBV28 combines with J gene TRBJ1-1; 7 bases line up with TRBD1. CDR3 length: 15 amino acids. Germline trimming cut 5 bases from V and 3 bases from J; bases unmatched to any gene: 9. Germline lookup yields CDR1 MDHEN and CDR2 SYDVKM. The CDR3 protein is CASSPMEGAYTEAFF. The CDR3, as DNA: TGTGCCAGCAGTCCCATGGAGGGGGCTTACACTGAAGCTTTCTTT.

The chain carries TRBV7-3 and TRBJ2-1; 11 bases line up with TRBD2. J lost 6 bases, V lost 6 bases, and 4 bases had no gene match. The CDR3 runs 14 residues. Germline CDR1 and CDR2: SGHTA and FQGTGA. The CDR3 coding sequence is TGTGCCAGCAGTGATAGCGGGAGGGCCAATGAGCAGTTCTTC. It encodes CASSDSGRANEQFF.

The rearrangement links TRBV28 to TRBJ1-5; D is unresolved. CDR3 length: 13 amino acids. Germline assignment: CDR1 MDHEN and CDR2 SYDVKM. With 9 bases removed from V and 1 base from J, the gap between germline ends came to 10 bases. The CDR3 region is CASSFGSNQPQHF. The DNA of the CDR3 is TGTGCCAGTTCCTTTGGCAGCAATCAGCCCCAGCATTTT.

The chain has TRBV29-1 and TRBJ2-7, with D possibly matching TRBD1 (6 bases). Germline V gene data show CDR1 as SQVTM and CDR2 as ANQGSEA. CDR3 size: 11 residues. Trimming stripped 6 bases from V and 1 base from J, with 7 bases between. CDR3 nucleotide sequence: TGCAGCGTAGGACAGTCCTACGAGCAGTACTTC. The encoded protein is CSVGQSYEQYF.

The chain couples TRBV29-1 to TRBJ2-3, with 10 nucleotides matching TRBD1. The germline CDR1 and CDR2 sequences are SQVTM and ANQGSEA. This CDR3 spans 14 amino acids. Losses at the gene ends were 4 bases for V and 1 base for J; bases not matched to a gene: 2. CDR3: CSVGDRGGTDTQYF. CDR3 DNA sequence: TGCAGCGTTGGGGACAGGGGCGGCACAGATACGCAGTATTTT.

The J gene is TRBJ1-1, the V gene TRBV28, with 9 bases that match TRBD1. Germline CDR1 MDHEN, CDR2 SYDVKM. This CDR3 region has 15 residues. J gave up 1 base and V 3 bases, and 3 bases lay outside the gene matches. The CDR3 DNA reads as TGTGCCAGCAGTTTCCGGACAGGGGAGAACACTGAAGCTTTCTTT. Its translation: CASSFRTGENTEAFF. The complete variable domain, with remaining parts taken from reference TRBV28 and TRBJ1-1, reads DVKVTQSSRYLVKRTGEKVFLECVQDMDHENMFWYRQDPGLGLRLIYFSYDVKMKEKGDIPEGYSVSREKKERFSLILESASTNQTSMYLCASSFRTGENTEAFFGQGTRLTVV.

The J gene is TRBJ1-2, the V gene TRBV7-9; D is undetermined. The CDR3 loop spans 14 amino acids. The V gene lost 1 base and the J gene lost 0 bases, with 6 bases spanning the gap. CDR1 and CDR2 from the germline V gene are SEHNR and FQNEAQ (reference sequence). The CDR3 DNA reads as TGTGCCAGCAGCTTAGGGGCCCCTAACTATGGCTACACCTTC. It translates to CASSLGAPNYGYTF.

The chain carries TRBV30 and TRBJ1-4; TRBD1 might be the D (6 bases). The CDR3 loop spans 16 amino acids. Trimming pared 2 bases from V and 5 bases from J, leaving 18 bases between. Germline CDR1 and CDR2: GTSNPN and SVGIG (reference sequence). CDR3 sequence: CAWSKRTGTPNEKLFF. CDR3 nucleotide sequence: TGTGCCTGGAGTAAACGAACAGGGACCCCAAATGAAAAACTGTTTTTT.

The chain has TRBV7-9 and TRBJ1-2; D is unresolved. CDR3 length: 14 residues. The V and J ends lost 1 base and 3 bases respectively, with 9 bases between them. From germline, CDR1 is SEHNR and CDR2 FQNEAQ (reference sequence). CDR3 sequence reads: CASSLVGGDYGYTF. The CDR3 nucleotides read TGTGCCAGCAGCTTAGTTGGAGGCGACTATGGCTACACCTTC.

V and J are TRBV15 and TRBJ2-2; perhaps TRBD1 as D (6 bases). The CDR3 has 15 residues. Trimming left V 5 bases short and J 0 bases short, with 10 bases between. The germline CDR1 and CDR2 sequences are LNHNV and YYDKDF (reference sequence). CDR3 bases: TGTGCCACCAGCTACGGGACAACGAACACCGGGGAGCTGTTTTTT. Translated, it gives CATSYGTTNTGELFF.

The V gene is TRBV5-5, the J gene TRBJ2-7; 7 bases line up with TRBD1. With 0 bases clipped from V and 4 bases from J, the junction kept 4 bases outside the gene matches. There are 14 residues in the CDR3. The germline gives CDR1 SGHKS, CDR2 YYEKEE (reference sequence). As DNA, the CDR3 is TGTGCCAGCAGCTTGGGGGACAGCCGATACGAGCAGTACTTC. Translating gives CASSLGDSRYEQYF.

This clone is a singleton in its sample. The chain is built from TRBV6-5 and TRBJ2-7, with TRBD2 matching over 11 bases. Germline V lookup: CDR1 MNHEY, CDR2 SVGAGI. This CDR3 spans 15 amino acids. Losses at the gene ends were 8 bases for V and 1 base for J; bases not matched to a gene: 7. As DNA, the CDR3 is TGTGCCAGCGCTCCCGGGACTAGCGGTTCCTACGAGCAGTACTTC. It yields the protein CASAPGTSGSYEQYF.

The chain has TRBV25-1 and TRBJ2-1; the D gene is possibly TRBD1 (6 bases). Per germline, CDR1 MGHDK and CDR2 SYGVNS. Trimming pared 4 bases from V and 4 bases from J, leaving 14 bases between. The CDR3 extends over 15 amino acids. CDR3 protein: CASSVGTGYYNEQFF. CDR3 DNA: TGTGCCAGCAGTGTGGGTACAGGGTATTACAATGAGCAGTTCTTC. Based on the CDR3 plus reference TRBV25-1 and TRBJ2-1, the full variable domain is EADIYQTPRYLVIGTGKKITLECSQTMGHDKMYWYQQDPGMELHLIHYSYGVNSTEKGDLSSESTVSRIRTEHFPLTLESARPSHTSQYLCASSVGTGYYNEQFFGPGTRLTVL.

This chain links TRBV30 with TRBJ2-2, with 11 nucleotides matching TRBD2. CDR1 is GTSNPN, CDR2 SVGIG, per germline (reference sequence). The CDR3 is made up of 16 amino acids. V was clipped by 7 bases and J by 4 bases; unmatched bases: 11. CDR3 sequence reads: CASPGLAAPITGELFF. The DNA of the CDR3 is TGTGCCTCCCCGGGACTAGCGGCCCCGATCACCGGGGAGCTGTTTTTT.

For the CDR3, the DNA is TGTGCCAGCAGTCCAGGGGCCAATCAGCCCCAGCATTTT. This translates into CASSPGANQPQHF. The chain carries TRBV25-1 and TRBJ1-5; perhaps TRBD1 as D (6 bases). In germline, CDR1 is MGHDK, CDR2 SYGVNS. With 5 bases removed from V and 3 bases from J, the gap between germline ends came to 8 bases. There are 13 residues in the CDR3. Full variable domain (rest looked up from reference TRBV25-1 and TRBJ1-5): EADIYQTPRYLVIGTGKKITLECSQTMGHDKMYWYQQDPGMELHLIHYSYGVNSTEKGDLSSESTVSRIRTEHFPLTLESARPSHTSQYLCASSPGANQPQHFGDGTRLSIL.

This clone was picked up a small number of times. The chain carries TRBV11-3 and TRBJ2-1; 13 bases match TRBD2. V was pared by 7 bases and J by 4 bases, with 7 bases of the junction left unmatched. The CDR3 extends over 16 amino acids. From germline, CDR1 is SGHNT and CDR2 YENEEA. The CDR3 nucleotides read TGTGCCAGCACCCCACTAGCGGGAGGGGGTTACAATGAGCAGTTCTTC. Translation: CASTPLAGGGYNEQFF.

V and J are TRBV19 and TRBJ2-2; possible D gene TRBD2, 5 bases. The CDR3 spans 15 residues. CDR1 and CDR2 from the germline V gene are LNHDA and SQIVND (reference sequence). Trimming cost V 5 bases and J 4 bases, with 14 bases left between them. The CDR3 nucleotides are TGTGCCAGTAGTGAGGATAGCGAGGCCACCGGGGAGCTGTTTTTT. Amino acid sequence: CASSEDSEATGELFF.

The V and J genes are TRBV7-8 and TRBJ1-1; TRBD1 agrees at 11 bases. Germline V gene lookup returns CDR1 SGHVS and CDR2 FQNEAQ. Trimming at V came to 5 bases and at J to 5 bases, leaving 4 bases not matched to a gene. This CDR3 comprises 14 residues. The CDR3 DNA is TGTGCCAGCAGCGTGGACAGGGGGCGAACTGAAGCTTTCTTT. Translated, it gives CASSVDRGRTEAFF.

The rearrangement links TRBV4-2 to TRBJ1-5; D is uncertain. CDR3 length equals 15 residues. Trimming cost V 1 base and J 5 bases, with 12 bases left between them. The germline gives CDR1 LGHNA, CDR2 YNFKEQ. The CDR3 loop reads CASSQASSVYQPQHF. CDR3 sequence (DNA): TGTGCCAGCAGCCAAGCGAGTAGCGTATATCAGCCCCAGCATTTT.

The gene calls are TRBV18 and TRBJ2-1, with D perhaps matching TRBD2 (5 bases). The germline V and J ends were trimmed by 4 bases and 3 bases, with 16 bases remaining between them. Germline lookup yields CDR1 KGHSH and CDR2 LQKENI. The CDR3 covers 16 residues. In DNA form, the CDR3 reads TGTGCCAGCTCACTGCGAGGACTGTACAGCTACAATGAGCAGTTCTTC. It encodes CASSLRGLYSYNEQFF.

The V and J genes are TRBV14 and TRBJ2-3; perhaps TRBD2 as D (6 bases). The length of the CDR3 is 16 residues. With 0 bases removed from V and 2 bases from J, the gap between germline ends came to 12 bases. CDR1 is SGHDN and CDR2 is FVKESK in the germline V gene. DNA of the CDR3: TGTGCCAGCAGCCAAGACGTCCGGGGGATCACAGATACGCAGTATTTT. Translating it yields CASSQDVRGITDTQYF.

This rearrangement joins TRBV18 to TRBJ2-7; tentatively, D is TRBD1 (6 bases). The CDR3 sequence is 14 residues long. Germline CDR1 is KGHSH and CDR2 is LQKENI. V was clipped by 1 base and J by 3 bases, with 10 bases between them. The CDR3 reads CASSPQRTDYEQYF. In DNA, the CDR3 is TGTGCCAGCTCACCACAAAGGACAGACTACGAGCAGTACTTC.

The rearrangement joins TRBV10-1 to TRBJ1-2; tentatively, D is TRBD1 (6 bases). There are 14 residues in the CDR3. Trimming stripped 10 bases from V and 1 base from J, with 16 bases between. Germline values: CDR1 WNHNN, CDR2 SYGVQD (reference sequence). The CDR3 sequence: CAIRTDPYNYGYTF. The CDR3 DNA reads TGCGCCATCAGGACAGATCCATATAACTATGGCTACACCTTC.